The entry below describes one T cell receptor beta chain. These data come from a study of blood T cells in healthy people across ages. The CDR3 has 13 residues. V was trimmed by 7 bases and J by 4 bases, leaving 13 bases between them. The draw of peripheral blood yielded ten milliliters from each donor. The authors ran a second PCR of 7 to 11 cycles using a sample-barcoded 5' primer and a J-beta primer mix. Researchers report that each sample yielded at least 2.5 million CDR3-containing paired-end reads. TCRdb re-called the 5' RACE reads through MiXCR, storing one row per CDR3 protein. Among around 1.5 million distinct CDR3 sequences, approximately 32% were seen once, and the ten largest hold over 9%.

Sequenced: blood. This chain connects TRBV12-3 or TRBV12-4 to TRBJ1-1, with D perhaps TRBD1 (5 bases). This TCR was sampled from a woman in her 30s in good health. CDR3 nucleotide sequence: TGTGCCAGCATCCTTCAGGGAATCACTGAAGCTTTCTTT. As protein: CASILQGITEAFF.